Shown below are 27 T cell receptor beta chains from a single sample sequenced in a study of CD8 T cells in ankylosing spondylitis. No antigen has been identified for these receptors. TCRdb re-called the 5' RACE reads with MiXCR, one entry per CDR3 protein. The repertoire consists of 450,000 or so distinct CDR3 sequences, with 25% to 30% occurring once and the leading ten covering 0.89%. Study-wide results and limits: Made up of about eight highly homologous variants, a TCR beta motif appeared characteristic of ankylosing spondylitis blood.

The sequenced sample was blood, either unsorted or a sorted T cell fraction (not recorded which). Source of these receptors: a male donor with ankylosing spondylitis.

The V gene is TRBV19, the J gene TRBJ2-1; TRBD2 matches 9 bases. Germline-derived CDR1 and CDR2 are LNHDA and SQIVND (reference sequence). This CDR3 region has 18 residues. V shed 3 bases and J 6 bases; nucleotides not matched to a gene: 15. DNA of the CDR3: TGTGCCAGTAGTATTGGAGGGGGGAGCGGGAGGTCCGGCAATGAGCAGTTCTTC. Translation: CASSIGGGSGRSGNEQFF.

This clonotype has ten or more counts. The chain employs TRBV3-1 and TRBJ2-7, with a tentative D call TRBD2 (5 bases). Germline values: CDR1 LGHDT, CDR2 YNNKEL (reference sequence). The CDR3 sequence is 17 residues long. Trimming removed 4 bases at V and 0 bases at J, with 19 bases between. The CDR3 nucleotides are TGTGCCAGCAGCCGAGGAGGCATTTCGGGATTCTCCTACGAGCAGTACTTC. Its translation is CASSRGGISGFSYEQYF.

This chain links TRBV25-1 with TRBJ2-5, with 7 bases that match TRBD2. From germline, CDR1 is MGHDK and CDR2 SYGVNS. J was trimmed by 1 base and V by 2 bases; bases with no gene match: 10. The CDR3 is 17 amino acids. The CDR3 nucleotides read TGTGCCAGCAGTGAAGGCGTAATTAGCGGGCTCCAAGAGACCCAGTACTTC. This translates into CASSEGVISGLQETQYF.

This clonotype was detected only a few times. The rearrangement uses TRBV5-1 and TRBJ2-4; TRBD2 aligns across 10 bases. After removal of 4 bases from V and 6 bases from J, the junction contained 10 bases not matched to a gene. Germline V gives CDR1 SGHRS, CDR2 YFSETQ. This CDR3 is 16 amino acids long. The CDR3 is CASSEAGGPSGNIQYF. CDR3 bases: TGCGCCAGCAGCGAAGCGGGAGGGCCGTCGGGAAACATTCAGTACTTC.

The rearrangement uses TRBV2 and TRBJ2-7, with D hard to call. CDR3 size: 14 residues. Germline-derived CDR1 and CDR2 are SNHLY and FYNNEI. The ends were cut back, 3 bases at V and 3 bases at J, with 12 bases in the middle. The CDR3, as DNA: TGTGCCAGCAGTGAGGACCCAAGTTACTACGAGCAGTACTTC. This translates into CASSEDPSYYEQYF. Full variable domain (rest looked up from reference TRBV2 and TRBJ2-7): EPEVTQTPSHQVTQMGQEVILRCVPISNHLYFYWYRQILGQKVEFLVSFYNNEISEKSEIFDDQFSVERPDGSNFTLKIRSTKLEDSAMYFCASSEDPSYYEQYFGPGTRLTVT.

The chain employs TRBV6-2 or TRBV6-3 and TRBJ1-1, with unresolved D. The CDR3 extends over 14 amino acids. Germline assignment: CDR1 MNHEY and CDR2 SVGEGT. V lost 3 bases to trimming and J lost 0 bases, with 8 bases between them. The DNA of the CDR3 is TGTGCCAGCAGTTATGCGGGGATGAACACTGAAGCTTTCTTT. The encoded protein is CASSYAGMNTEAFF.

The chain employs TRBV20-1 and TRBJ2-1, with 9 bases matching TRBD2. The trim removed 0 bases at V and 7 bases at J, leaving 7 bases unmatched. CDR3 length: 15 residues. Looked up from germline, CDR1 is DFQATT and CDR2 is SNEGSKA (reference sequence). CDR3 nucleotide sequence: TGCAGTGCTAGAGATCAGGCTAGCGGGAATAATGAGCAGTTCTTC. It yields the protein CSARDQASGNNEQFF.

The rearrangement joins TRBV5-1 to TRBJ1-1; 7 nucleotides match TRBD1. This CDR3 is 14 amino acids long. Germline V gene data show CDR1 as SGHRS and CDR2 as YFSETQ. Germline trimming cut 0 bases from V and 4 bases from J; bases unmatched to any gene: 3. CDR3 coding DNA: TGCGCCAGCAGCTTGGAAGGGGGCACCACTGAAGCTTTCTTT. Translation: CASSLEGGTTEAFF.

This sequence joins TRBV5-1 and TRBJ2-2; a weak D match, TRBD2 (6 bases). Germline loops: CDR1 SGHRS, CDR2 YFSETQ. The CDR3 length is 15 residues. V shed 4 bases and J shed 2 bases, with 12 bases lying between them. As DNA, the CDR3 is TGCGCCAGCAGCCCGGGACTTATTAACACCGGGGAGCTGTTTTTT. Its protein is CASSPGLINTGELFF.

This sequence joins TRBV3-1 and TRBJ2-5; 14 bases align to TRBD2. This CDR3 has 20 amino acids. Germline CDR1 reads LGHDT; CDR2 reads YNNKEL (reference sequence). With V trimmed by 4 bases and J by 1 base, 14 bases remained unmatched. CDR3 amino acids: CASSPLTSGTSGGIQETQYF. For the CDR3, the DNA is TGTGCCAGCAGCCCTCTGACTTCGGGGACTAGCGGGGGAATCCAAGAGACCCAGTACTTC.

This clonotype was seen a few times. This sequence joins TRBV12-3 or TRBV12-4 and TRBJ1-2; D call uncertain. The CDR3 loop spans 13 amino acids. Trimming removed 5 bases at V and 8 bases at J, with 15 bases between. The CDR3, as DNA: TGTGCCAGCAGTCCTCGTACGATAGCAGGCTACACCTTC. Protein product: CASSPRTIAGYTF.

This clonotype was observed a few times. V and J are TRBV5-1 and TRBJ1-1; D possibly corresponds to TRBD1 (5 bases). CDR1 SGHRS and CDR2 YFSETQ come from the germline V gene. The CDR3 has 15 residues. Trimming pared 0 bases from V and 1 base from J, leaving 10 bases between. CDR3 DNA sequence: TGCGCCAGCAGCTTGGACCCGGGACCGAACACTGAAGCTTTCTTT. Protein product: CASSLDPGPNTEAFF.

The V and J genes are TRBV7-9 and TRBJ1-1; D possibly corresponds to TRBD1 (6 bases). The CDR3 spans 14 residues. Trimming stripped 1 base from V and 5 bases from J, with 11 bases between. CDR1 and CDR2 from the germline V gene are SEHNR and FQNEAQ (reference sequence). The CDR3 coding sequence is TGTGCCAGCAGCTTAGATAGGCAGGGGACTGAAGCTTTCTTT. This codes for CASSLDRQGTEAFF.

The genes are TRBV6-5 and TRBJ1-2; TRBD1 aligns across 7 bases. Germline assignment: CDR1 MNHEY and CDR2 SVGAGI. J was trimmed by 0 bases and V by 0 bases; bases with no gene match: 7. The CDR3 is 17 residues long. The CDR3 DNA reads as TGTGCCAGCAGTTACTCCGGACAGGACCTAGCTAACTATGGCTACACCTTC. This translates into CASSYSGQDLANYGYTF.

In its sample, this clonotype was seen a few times. This chain connects TRBV6-1 to TRBJ1-3, with a possible D match to TRBD1 (6 bases). This CDR3 has 18 residues. The V gene lost 5 bases and the J gene lost 2 bases, with 22 bases spanning the gap. Germline values: CDR1 MNHNS, CDR2 SASEGT. The CDR3 loop reads CASSPDRGQFGAGNTIYF. CDR3 nucleotide sequence: TGTGCCAGCAGTCCCGACCGAGGACAGTTCGGCGCTGGAAACACCATATATTTT.

V and J are TRBV5-1 and TRBJ2-2; D possibly matches TRBD1 or TRBD2 (5 bases each). The V end lost 4 bases, the J end lost 4 bases, and 17 bases lay between the germline ends. The CDR3 spans 16 residues. The germline gives CDR1 SGHRS, CDR2 YFSETQ. CDR3 DNA sequence: TGCGCCAGCAGCCGAAGTAGAGGGGTGGGCACCGGGGAGCTGTTTTTT. Translation gives CASSRSRGVGTGELFF.

V is TRBV20-1 and J is TRBJ2-1; D could derive from TRBD1 or TRBD2 (5 bases each). Germline V CDR1 and CDR2: DFQATT, SNEGSKA (reference sequence). V lost 3 bases and J lost 8, with 20 bases in between. The CDR3 is made up of 15 amino acids. The chain's CDR3 is CSASPQGTAPHEQFF. DNA of the CDR3: TGCAGTGCTAGTCCCCAAGGGACCGCGCCCCATGAGCAGTTCTTC.

This clonotype turned up a few times. This chain links TRBV5-5 with TRBJ1-2; D call uncertain. Per germline, CDR1 SGHKS and CDR2 YYEKEE (reference sequence). V lost 1 base and J 0 bases, leaving 13 bases between the germline ends. The CDR3 has 16 residues. CDR3 DNA sequence: TGTGCCAGCAGCTTGCTGATAGCCAGAGCTAACTATGGCTACACCTTC. This encodes CASSLLIARANYGYTF.

This clonotype was seen more than once but under ten times. The chain couples TRBV7-2 to TRBJ2-1; D unclear. The CDR3 extends over 13 amino acids. Trimming removed 0 bases from V and 6 bases from J, with 6 bases in between. The germline V gene has CDR1 SGHTA and CDR2 FQGNSA. Here the CDR3 DNA reads TGTGCCAGCAGCTTAGCGACCGCCAATGAGCAGTTCTTC. The encoded protein is CASSLATANEQFF.

The chain links TRBV20-1 to TRBJ2-7; D is perhaps TRBD2 (6 bases). CDR3 length: 15 amino acids. The V gene's germline CDR1 is DFQATT and CDR2 SNEGSKA (reference sequence). Trimming took off 0 bases at V and 2 bases at J, with 14 bases between the two ends. The CDR3, as DNA: TGCAGTGCTAGAGATGTCCCTAGCGTAACCTACGAGCAGTACTTC. Residues: CSARDVPSVTYEQYF.

This clonotype occurred a few times. This rearrangement joins TRBV20-1 to TRBJ2-1; 10 nucleotides agree with TRBD2. CDR3 length: 13 amino acids. Looked up from germline, CDR1 is DFQATT and CDR2 is SNEGSKA (reference sequence). The CDR3 DNA reads as TGCAGCGCAATGAGCGGGAGGGCCTATGAGCAGTTCTTC. It yields the protein CSAMSGRAYEQFF.

J is TRBJ2-1 and V is TRBV10-2, with D perhaps TRBD1 or TRBD2 (5 bases each). This CDR3 region has 13 residues. Germline values: CDR1 WSHSY, CDR2 SAAADI. Trimming pared 8 bases from V and 4 bases from J, leaving 12 bases between. CDR3 sequence reads: CASGGRRYNEQFF. As DNA, the CDR3 is TGCGCCAGCGGGGGACGGCGGTACAATGAGCAGTTCTTC.

J is TRBJ1-1 and V is TRBV29-1; perhaps TRBD1 as D (6 bases). The germline V and J ends were trimmed by 3 bases and 7 bases, with 15 bases remaining between them. The CDR3 runs 13 residues. From germline, CDR1 is SQVTM and CDR2 ANQGSEA. In DNA form, the CDR3 reads TGCAGCGTTGAGGGGGGGCGTAAGGGTGAAGCTTTCTTT. Residues: CSVEGGRKGEAFF.

V usage is TRBV7-2 and J usage is TRBJ2-1, with 10 positions matching TRBD2. The CDR3 has 14 residues. The V segment lost 5 bases and the J segment 10 bases; nucleotides outside the gene matches: 8. Looked up from germline, CDR1 is SGHTA and CDR2 is FQGNSA. The CDR3 loop is CASSLGLAGEEQFF. CDR3 sequence (DNA): TGTGCCAGCAGCCTCGGGCTAGCGGGAGAGGAGCAGTTCTTC.

This clonotype was found a few times. This rearrangement joins TRBV12-3 or TRBV12-4 to TRBJ2-3; D is undetermined. The CDR3 loop spans 12 amino acids. Trimming took off 3 bases at V and 6 bases at J, with 7 bases between the two ends. Written as DNA, the CDR3 is TGTGCCAGCAGTTTGGTCATGGATACGCAGTATTTT. Translated, it gives CASSLVMDTQYF.

This clonotype was seen a few times. This chain links TRBV2 with TRBJ1-1; no firm D call. The ends were cut back, 4 bases at V and 1 base at J, with 7 bases in the middle. The CDR3 is 13 amino acids. Germline assignment: CDR1 SNHLY and CDR2 FYNNEI. CDR3 sequence reads: CASSGEGNTEAFF. The CDR3, as DNA: TGTGCCAGCAGTGGGGAGGGGAACACTGAAGCTTTCTTT.

Ten or more counts support this clonotype. This chain uses TRBV2 with TRBJ2-1; 7 bases match TRBD2. The germline CDR1 and CDR2 sequences are SNHLY and FYNNEI. CDR3 length: 15 amino acids. Trimming removed 1 base from V and 6 bases from J; junction bases left unmatched: 6. CDR3 DNA sequence: TGTGCCAGCAGTGAAGAGAGCGGGACGTTCAATGAGCAGTTCTTC. As protein: CASSEESGTFNEQFF.